Below are 26 T cell receptor beta chains sequenced from a single sample in a study of blood T cell repertoires in COVID-19 (dated by TCRdb to the early 2020s). Library preparation employed the immunoSEQ multiplex PCR assay. TCRdb took this table from immuneACCESS and kept in-frame rearrangements with V and J called. Such tables lack part of the clones; where checked against another copy, unresolved V genes explain under half of the gap, and the rest is unexplained. In this sample the table shows roughly 290,000 clones, 65% to 85% of which occur a single time. The top ten clones comprise more than 15% of the sample. Input material: peripheral blood. The receptors shown here come from an older person with COVID-19, enrolled during active disease.

This chain uses TRBV28 with TRBJ1-2; TRBD1 aligns across 8 bases. V lost 5 bases and J lost 7; bases outside the gene matches: 9. The CDR3 spans 14 residues. The V gene's germline CDR1 is MDHEN and CDR2 SYDVKM. The CDR3 DNA sequence: TGTGCCAGCAGTCGATCAGGGGGCACGGGTGGCTACACCTTC. This translates into CASSRSGGTGGYTF.

V usage is TRBV30 and J usage is TRBJ2-1; D possibly corresponds to TRBD1 (6 bases). The germline gives CDR1 GTSNPN, CDR2 SVGIG (reference sequence). The CDR3 has 15 amino acids. Trimming left V 0 bases short and J 6 bases short, with 15 bases between. Written as DNA, the CDR3 is TGTGCCTGGAGTGTTGTTCCAGGGGCAGGCAATGAGCAGTTCTTC. Protein product: CAWSVVPGAGNEQFF. The full variable domain, its missing parts supplied by reference TRBV30 and TRBJ2-1, is SQTIHQWPATLVQPVGSPLSLECTVEGTSNPNLYWYRQAAGRGLQLLFYSVGIGQISSEVPQNLSASRPQDRQFILSSKKLLLSDSGFYLCAWSVVPGAGNEQFFGPGTRLTVL.

J is TRBJ1-5 and V is TRBV19, with 7 bases matching TRBD1. Per the germline V gene, CDR1 is LNHDA and CDR2 is SQIVND (reference sequence). The CDR3 has 14 residues. J lost 6 bases, V lost 6 bases, and 8 bases had no gene match. The CDR3: CASSPEGAGQPQHF. The CDR3 DNA is TGTGCCAGTAGCCCGGAGGGGGCGGGTCAGCCCCAGCATTTT.

The genes are TRBV7-3 and TRBJ1-6; no clear D gene. Trimming stripped 2 bases from V and 6 bases from J, with 8 bases between. Germline V CDR1 and CDR2: SGHTA, FQGTGA. This CDR3 contains 14 residues. The CDR3 region is CASSLLGSNSPLHF. CDR3 DNA: TGTGCCAGCAGCTTACTGGGGAGTAATTCACCCCTCCACTTT.

V gene TRBV7-9 combines with J gene TRBJ1-2; D gene uncertain. The germline gives CDR1 SEHNR, CDR2 FQNEAQ (reference sequence). V lost 4 bases and J lost 8, with 11 bases in between. This CDR3 region has 12 residues. As DNA, the CDR3 is TGTGCCAGCAGCTCGAACACCGTGGGCTACACCTTC. It encodes CASSSNTVGYTF.

This clone was detected once. The chain recombines TRBV10-1 with TRBJ1-6; D might be TRBD1 (6 bases). The CDR3 runs 14 residues. The germline V gene encodes CDR1 WNHNN and CDR2 SYGVQD (reference sequence). Trimming cost V 7 bases and J 4 bases, with 11 bases left between them. The CDR3 is CASKGHGYNSPLHF. The CDR3 DNA reads as TGCGCCAGCAAGGGACACGGTTATAATTCACCCCTCCACTTT.

This clone was observed a handful of times. The chain employs TRBV24-1 and TRBJ1-5; D gene ambiguous. This CDR3 has 14 residues. V dropped 4 bases and J dropped 5 bases, with 11 bases sitting between them. CDR1 KGHDR and CDR2 SFDVKD come from the germline V gene. The CDR3 spells CATSEGGPHQPQHF. CDR3 DNA sequence: TGTGCCACCAGTGAAGGAGGGCCCCATCAGCCCCAGCATTTT.

This clone appeared once. The CDR3 DNA reads as TGTGCCAGCAGCACAGTAGCGGGGTCCTACAATGAGCAGTTCTTC. Amino acid sequence: CASSTVAGSYNEQFF. The chain carries TRBV7-2 and TRBJ2-1; TRBD2 matches 8 bases. The CDR3 consists of 15 residues. V was clipped by 5 bases and J by 1 base; unmatched bases: 4. The germline gives CDR1 SGHTA, CDR2 FQGNSA.

The chain employs TRBV27 and TRBJ1-6, with TRBD1 as a possible D gene (5 bases). Germline CDR1 MNHEY, CDR2 SMNVEV (reference sequence). The CDR3 consists of 15 residues. V was trimmed by 7 bases and J by 13 bases, leaving 23 bases between them. This CDR3 is CASTPGGPTQGPLHF. The CDR3, as DNA: TGTGCCAGCACCCCGGGGGGACCGACGCAGGGCCCCCTCCACTTT.

This sequence joins TRBV7-8 and TRBJ2-7, with D maybe TRBD2 (6 bases). Trimming pared 3 bases from V and 2 bases from J, leaving 11 bases between. Germline V lookup: CDR1 SGHVS, CDR2 FQNEAQ. The length of the CDR3 is 14 residues. The CDR3 loop reads CASSFGTGPYEQYF. For the CDR3, the DNA is TGTGCCAGCAGCTTCGGGACTGGTCCCTACGAGCAGTACTTC.

The V call is TRBV6-5, the J call TRBJ1-1; D perhaps matches TRBD1 (5 bases). Germline CDR1 MNHEY, CDR2 SVGAGI. This CDR3 has 14 residues. V lost 6 bases to trimming and J lost 5 bases, with 16 bases between them. The CDR3 reads CASSPETRGTEAFF. The DNA of the CDR3 is TGTGCCAGCAGCCCCGAGACACGGGGGACTGAAGCTTTCTTT.

In this sample, this clone turned up a few times. The chain recombines TRBV29-1 with TRBJ1-2; D is ambiguous. Germline V CDR1 and CDR2: SQVTM, ANQGSEA. The CDR3 covers 14 residues. V was shortened by 2 bases and J by 2 bases, with 12 bases between the two germline ends. CDR3 nucleotides: TGCAGCGTTGAATTCGAGAGGCCGAACTATGGCTACACCTTC. Translation gives CSVEFERPNYGYTF.

The V gene is TRBV5-1, the J gene TRBJ2-2; 8 nucleotides agree with TRBD2. CDR3 length: 15 amino acids. Trimming at V came to 3 bases and at J to 1 base, leaving 2 bases not matched to a gene. Germline-derived CDR1 and CDR2 are SGHRS and YFSETQ. The CDR3: CASSYLAGNTGELFF. In DNA form, the CDR3 reads TGCGCCAGCAGCTACCTAGCGGGGAACACCGGGGAGCTGTTTTTT.

The J gene is TRBJ1-4, the V gene TRBV19; D may be TRBD1 (6 bases). CDR3 length: 16 amino acids. Germline loops: CDR1 LNHDA, CDR2 SQIVND (reference sequence). Trimming removed 10 bases from V and 0 bases from J, with 18 bases in between. CDR3 sequence (DNA): TGTGCCACCAACAGAAAGAAGGGGGCAACTAATGAAAAACTGTTTTTT. As protein: CATNRKKGATNEKLFF. The full variable domain, completed using reference TRBV19 and TRBJ1-4, is DGGITQSPKYLFRKEGQNVTLSCEQNLNHDAMYWYRQDPGQGLRLIYYSQIVNDFQKGDIAEGYSVSREKKESFPLTVTSAQKNPTAFYLCATNRKKGATNEKLFFGSGTQLSVL.

The chain uses TRBV9 and TRBJ2-1; 11 bases match TRBD2. Unmatched junction bases numbered 4, after V lost 1 base and J lost 7 bases. This CDR3 has 15 residues. Germline assignment: CDR1 SGDLS and CDR2 YYNGEE. The CDR3 region has the DNA TGTGCCAGCAGCGTACTAGCGGGAGGATGGAATGAGCAGTTCTTC. Protein sequence: CASSVLAGGWNEQFF.

The J gene is TRBJ1-4, the V gene TRBV4-1; no firm D call. V gave up 0 bases and J gave up 4 bases, with 6 bases separating them. Germline V gives CDR1 MGHRA, CDR2 YSYEKL. CDR3 length: 14 amino acids. CDR3 sequence (DNA): TGCGCCAGCAGCCAAGACCAGCGTAATGAAAAACTGTTTTTT. It codes for CASSQDQRNEKLFF.

The chain links TRBV6-2 or TRBV6-3 to TRBJ1-1, with D unclear. V was trimmed by 3 bases and J by 0 bases, leaving 14 bases between them. There are 16 residues in the CDR3. Germline loops: CDR1 MNHEY, CDR2 SVGEGT. CDR3 amino acids: CASSYRQKSMNTEAFF. CDR3 bases: TGTGCCAGCAGTTATCGACAAAAATCAATGAACACTGAAGCTTTCTTT.

This clone was detected once. The chain employs TRBV23-1 and TRBJ2-7; 8 nucleotides line up with TRBD2. TRBV23-1 is an ORF, and what it does is uncertain. J was trimmed by 0 bases and V by 11 bases; bases with no gene match: 18. This CDR3 is 17 amino acids long. The chain's CDR3 is CACHHQAGVNISYEQYF. Written as DNA, the CDR3 is TGCGCCTGCCACCACCAAGCGGGAGTAAATATCTCCTACGAGCAGTACTTC.

The chain employs TRBV4-1 and TRBJ1-4; tentative D call: TRBD1 (6 bases). The CDR3 loop spans 17 amino acids. The germline V gene has CDR1 MGHRA and CDR2 YSYEKL. The ends were cut back, 2 bases at V and 5 bases at J, with 18 bases in the middle. The CDR3 here is CASSQSEATGSNEKLFF. Written as DNA, the CDR3 is TGCGCCAGCAGCCAATCAGAGGCGACAGGATCGAATGAAAAACTGTTTTTT.

The chain is built from TRBV24-1 and TRBJ2-1, with 10 bases that match TRBD1. The length of the CDR3 is 16 residues. The V and J ends lost 5 bases and 4 bases, in that order; junction bases with no gene match: 7. Germline CDR1 and CDR2: KGHDR and SFDVKD. The CDR3 loop reads CATSVTRTGGYNEQFF. Written as DNA, the CDR3 is TGTGCCACCAGTGTGACTAGGACAGGGGGTTACAATGAGCAGTTCTTC.

The sample holds a few counts of this clone. CDR3: CAWIKETGRGGYTF. The DNA for the CDR3 is TGTGCCTGGATAAAGGAGACAGGCCGAGGGGGCTACACCTTC. V gene TRBV30 combines with J gene TRBJ1-2, with D perhaps TRBD1 (6 bases). V lost 4 bases to trimming and J lost 8 bases, with 20 bases between them. Germline V gene lookup returns CDR1 GTSNPN and CDR2 SVGIG (reference sequence). The CDR3 is 14 residues long.

About this clone itself: Just one base apart from a much larger clone, this may be a read error. The CDR3 DNA sequence: TGTGCCAGCAGTCTGACAGGCCTCTCCTACGAGCAGTACTTC. This translates into CASSLTGLSYEQYF. This chain joins TRBV28 and TRBJ2-7; D may be TRBD1 (6 bases). The CDR3 covers 14 residues. Trimming cost V 5 bases and J 0 bases, with 11 bases left between them. The germline V gene has CDR1 MDHEN and CDR2 SYDVKM.

This chain uses TRBV6-5 with TRBJ2-7, with 8 nucleotides matching TRBD1. Germline lookup yields CDR1 MNHEY and CDR2 SVGAGI. The CDR3 length is 15 residues. The V and J ends lost 6 bases and 3 bases, in that order; junction bases with no gene match: 10. CDR3 amino acids: CASRFTGTGDYEQYF. The CDR3 coding sequence is TGTGCCAGCAGATTCACCGGGACAGGAGACTACGAGCAGTACTTC.

The V call is TRBV7-2, the J call TRBJ2-3; 11 bases agree with TRBD2. The CDR3 sequence is 16 residues long. Germline-derived CDR1 and CDR2 are SGHTA and FQGNSA. V trimming: 3 bases; J trimming: 4 bases; junction bases outside the gene matches: 6. The CDR3 nucleotides are TGTGCCAGCAGCTTTGTAGCGGGGGGGCATTCAGATACGCAGTATTTT. Amino acids: CASSFVAGGHSDTQYF.

This chain joins TRBV9 and TRBJ2-3, with 7 positions matching TRBD1. Germline CDR1 is SGDLS and CDR2 is YYNGEE. V gave up 4 bases and J gave up 3 bases; unmatched junction bases: 8. This CDR3 has 15 amino acids. CDR3 amino acids: CASSRQGMGTDTQYF. The CDR3 region has the DNA TGTGCCAGCAGCCGACAGGGAATGGGAACAGATACGCAGTATTTT.

This clone was seen more than once but under ten times. This sequence joins TRBV10-3 and TRBJ1-1; 10 bases line up with TRBD1. Germline loops: CDR1 ENHRY, CDR2 SYGVKD. CDR3 size: 13 residues. After removal of 8 bases from V and 5 bases from J, the junction contained 5 bases not matched to a gene. The CDR3 sequence: CAIREGQGTEAFF. The CDR3 coding sequence is TGTGCCATCCGCGAGGGACAGGGGACTGAAGCTTTCTTT.